This T cell receptor (beta chain) was identified in a study of cytomegalovirus exposure and HLA in healthy donors (TCRdb year 2017). For the wider study: An earlier analysis of about 530 of the donors reported over 250 Gb of sequence data and 117 million unique TCR beta sequences obtained from about 200 million T cells. Roughly 300 gigabases of sequencing data and roughly 90 million unique TCR sequences were included in an early release covering roughly 600 HLA-typed donors. Of the 350 to 450 genotyped donors, approximately 80% were placed in the genetic ancestry cluster associated with self-reported Caucasian donors. The aim of the study was to test whether cataloging public T cell receptors could identify signatures of past pathogen exposure. The study used immunosequencing to profile the T cell repertoires of more than 650 subjects and linked those repertoires to cytomegalovirus serostatus. Along with the approximately 700-subject first cohort, a separate validation cohort of about 110 different subjects was used. To predict cytomegalovirus infection status, the study combined high-throughput TCR immunosequencing, statistical association of individual TCRs with disease status, and machine learning. To study patterns of TCR occurrence, a later analysis re-analyzed previously published TCR beta repertoires from several hundred donors and added high-resolution HLA genotyping. Rather than drawing on any new phenotypic data, the later analysis identified candidate immune exposures from TCR beta sequences and the way those sequences occurred across donors. An earlier analysis of 587 of the donors used high-throughput TCR beta sequencing to judge whether each TCR beta V gene segment behaved as functional or pseudogenic. Alongside the repertoire data, information on donor age, sex, ethnicity and CMV serostatus was compiled. In a later genetic analysis, genome-wide SNP genotypes for about 55% of the roughly 700 donors were used, and that subset was treated as a discovery cohort. All discovery cohort repertoires had been generated using a single sequencing platform. Class I and class II HLA loci were covered by the typing at four-digit resolution. Typing coverage varied by locus: roughly 629-640 donors for A, B, C, DRB1 and DQB1; roughly 500 for DQA1; approximately 610 for DPA1; approximately 450 for DPB1. Several DR-DQ haplotypes were treated as single units for association and clustering because of strong linkage in the cohort. On average, around 230,000 unique TCR beta nucleotide sequences were sequenced per donor among a few hundred genotyped donors of the cohort, with about 17% of those sequences being non-productive.

The paper as a whole reports these results and caveats: The classifier was reported to diagnose cytomegalovirus status with high specificity and sensitivity in both the original cohort and the validation cohort. In a later genetic analysis, a missense DCLRE1C variant was associated with V-gene and J-gene trimming of TCR beta chains, and the association was replicated in an independent cohort. It was suggested by the authors that the approach could potentially be generalized to other disease states and immunological phenotypes. For the cohort, immune exposure information was limited to CMV serostatus. Compared with equally common non-associated chains, HLA-associated TCR beta chains in a later analysis were more clonally expanded and had lower generation probabilities. The study listed 150 to 200 TCR beta chains as associated with cytomegalovirus. When HLA alleles, especially DR and DQ, strongly co-occurred, attributing TCR associations to individual alleles was difficult. This cohort had only TCR beta chains sequenced, and the lack of alpha or paired-chain data limited which features could be detected. Presence/absence analyses assumed roughly uniform sequencing depth across donors, an assumption that may not hold. A further reported finding was that TCR beta sequences accurately predicted the HLA-A and HLA-B alleles for most subjects in the first cohort. In a later analysis, the rate of TCR association differed among HLA loci, with DRB1 alleles having the most associated TCRs and HLA-C alleles having the fewest. Because the 87-base-pair reads could not distinguish some IMGT-functional V segments, including TRBV6-2 and TRBV6-3, those segments were excluded. The sequencing pipeline was judged likely to have produced a cluster of highly shared sequence variants as a technical artifact. HLA typing was unavailable for some donors at each locus, so association tests used only the typed subset. In a later analysis, 15,000 to 20,000 TCR beta sequences were associated with specific HLA alleles at a false discovery rate of 0.05. A later genetic analysis reported fewer N-insertions in productive TCRs among donors in an Asian-associated ancestry cluster than the roughly 640-donor mean. Linkage disequilibrium might explain the correlated functional status among segregating V segments, but an unknown experimental factor could not be ruled out. Broadly in line with IMGT annotations, most TCR beta V segments showed up in productive rearrangements about 87% or about 30% of the time in an earlier analysis of around 550 of the donors. In vitro tests confirmed that a few of the cytomegalovirus-associated TCR beta chains recognize cytomegalovirus antigens. A later analysis reported that several top co-occurrence clusters appeared linked to parvovirus B19, influenza, CMV and Epstein-Barr virus. In a later analysis, most CMV-associated TCR beta chains were found to appear HLA-restricted, with HLA associations seemingly driven largely by CMV exposure. Because counts were too low, about 17 rarely observed V segments, including chromosome 9 orphons, were excluded from the earlier analysis of under 650 of the donors. While some public TCRs were present in many individuals, most TCR sequences turned up only very rarely across donors.

Inclusive of the bounding cysteine and phenylalanine, the CDR3 is 13 residues long. Only CDR3 DNA remains: 39 bases, in frame from the first base. Sequences SGHKS (CDR1) and YYEKEE (CDR2) are obtained from the germline V gene (reference sequence). V loses 5 bases, J loses 4 bases, and the germline ends lie 10 bases apart. The cohort was made up of 500 to 800 healthy bone marrow donors. At the time of sampling, all cohort members were nominally healthy, though unrecorded immune exposures were likely present. The donor was CMV seropositive and was included in the group of some 290 seropositive cohort members. A peripheral blood sample was collected from each donor, and TCR beta sequencing was performed on peripheral blood mononuclear cells. Genomic DNA extraction from the blood cell samples was performed with the Qiagen DNeasy Blood Extraction Kit. With respect to this clone: The target of this receptor is not known. Base qualities are not provided; no much larger clone lies one nucleotide away.

Library construction relied on the immunoSEQ multiplex PCR assay. For the multiplex PCR, a mixture combining 60 forward primers for TCR Vbeta segments and 13 reverse primers for TCR Jbeta segments was used. The CDR3 region of rearranged TCR beta genes was amplified from genomic DNA with a multiplex PCR assay. The amplified TCR beta libraries were sequenced on the Illumina HiSeq System as 87-base-pair reads. As for how the authors treated the data: A later analysis counted some 74 million unique TCR beta chains across the 500 to 850 repertoires, and around 9.9 million of these chains were shared by at least two donors. Raw reads were error-corrected and collapsed into unique sequences with a nearest-neighbor algorithm that merged closely related sequences to remove PCR and sequencing errors. CDR3 sequences were aligned to IMGT reference sequences to assign V, D and J gene segments. Each retained sequence needed at least a six-nucleotide match to both a V gene segment and a J gene segment. A rearrangement was called productive if the CDR3 had no stop codons and remained in frame with V and J, and every other rearrangement was called non-productive. Following IMGT convention, CDR3 was defined as the stretch from the second conserved V-encoded cysteine up to the conserved J-encoded phenylalanine. In an earlier analysis of 587 of the donors, sequences lacking an unambiguous match to a single V gene segment were excluded. In an earlier analysis of 587 of the donors, V segments were called functional above 56.7% productive rearrangements and were called segregating when the between-donor standard deviation exceeded 5%. A statistical classification framework was developed to diagnose cytomegalovirus status using the catalog of TCR beta chain sequences. A later analysis assigned V and J genes by comparing TCR nucleotide sequences with IMGT/GENE-DB human TR gene sequences. The TCRdist pipeline was used in a later analysis to assign CDR3 sequences and most-parsimonious VDJ recombination scenarios. In a later analysis, each TCR beta chain was defined by its CDR3 amino acid sequence together with its V-gene family, and reads lacking a unique V-gene family were excluded. As a way to deal with suspected cross-contamination and a sequencing artifact, a later analysis dropped over 550 nucleotide sequences that were highly shared and had low generation probability. For each public chain, a later analysis derived a clonal expansion index from normalized ranks of inferred template counts within each repertoire. In a later analysis, generation probabilities were computed with a VDJ recombination model fitted to out-of-frame rearrangements, and the resulting probabilities were checked against IGoR. In a later analysis, TCR-TCR, TCR-HLA and TCR-CMV co-occurrence was scored with hypergeometric tests, and a repertoire-size bias correction was applied to TCR pairs. To estimate false discovery rates, a later analysis permuted the HLA or CMV assignments 20 times. A later analysis grouped co-occurring TCRs with DBSCAN, adding TCRdist sequence similarity when clustering within HLA-allele-positive subsets. For co-occurrence clustering, repertoires with fewer than 30,000 or more than 120,000 public chains were excluded, along with about five repertoires with anomalous nucleotide sharing. The source is immuneACCESS, and TCRdb retained only in-frame sequences with V and J called. Part of the clones is not carried over; for the studies checked, unresolved V genes explain less than half of this, and the remainder is unexplained. V, J and clone size were drawn from that table, and D and trimming were deduced from the DNA. Counted in this sample were roughly 200,000 clones; 81% of them appeared once. Of the sample, about 3.5% is held by the ten largest clones.

The sequencing sample was made of PBMCs. The rearranged chain carries TRBV5-5 and TRBJ1-3; the D gene is unclear. This clonotype originated in a man aged 40-50 years in good health and CMV-seropositive. The nucleotide sequence is given as TGTGCCAGCAGTCTTAGCGGCGGAAACACCATATATTTT. This gives the protein CASSLSGGNTIYF.